This T cell receptor beta chain came from a study of T-cell memory formation after mild COVID-19. Overall study: Largely donor-specific sequence clusters came from two donors.

Study-wide results and limits: Memory from before infection featured some responding clones, which suggests cross-reactive memory joined. The study found contracting CD4+ clones mainly in CM and EM and contracting CD8+ clones in EMRA.

V was shortened by 4 bases and J by 2 bases, with 5 bases between the two germline ends. Looked up from germline, CDR1 is SEHNR and CDR2 is FQNEAQ (reference sequence). This CDR3 has 13 amino acids. Constant-segment primers were used for 5'RACE, and the resulting TCR alpha and TCR beta cDNA libraries carried sample barcodes and UMIs. A single record per CDR3 protein comes from TCRdb applying MiXCR to the 5' RACE reads. The table includes 120,000 or so distinct CDR3 sequences, 15% to 20% detected once. This clonotype was seen a few times. Its antigen is as yet unknown. The sequenced sample consisted of PBMCs or a T cell subset sorted from them (not recorded which). The sequence derives from an adult woman who had mild COVID-19 (a few samples of this study predate the infection). Cell type and time point are not known. The genes are TRBV7-9 and TRBJ2-2; D unclear. Written as DNA, the CDR3 is TGTGCCAGCAGCTCGCTTAACACCGGGGAGCTGTTTTTT. Residues: CASSSLNTGELFF.